This paragraph reports one T cell receptor (beta chain). What this receptor recognizes is not known. No base qualities exist here, and no much larger clone lies one base off it. TCRbeta CDR3 regions were amplified from genomic DNA using the immunoSEQ Assay, a bias-controlled multiplex PCR. The authors' analysis ran thus. The number of nucleated cells in each sample was estimated from the amplification of reference gene primers within the assay. To quantify the absolute abundance of each unique TCRbeta CDR3 rearrangement, sequence reads were collapsed and filtered. Productive Simpson clonality was computed per sample as the square root of Simpson's diversity index over productive rearrangements. Entries here come from immuneACCESS through TCRdb and include only in-frame sequences with V and J called. Some clones fail to appear in such tables; in the studies checked, an unresolved V gene covers under half of the shortfall, and the cause of the remainder is unknown. Clone size and V and J calls were adopted from that table, with D and trimming inferred from the DNA. A total of 220,000 or so clones appear in this sample, around 83% of them only once. The ten most abundant clones make up 7% to 10% of the sample.

One collaborating source in Seattle enrolled patients during active infection and followed them longitudinally through the course of disease. Each collaborating institution followed its own protocols to collect whole blood in K2EDTA tubes. For TCRbeta analysis, collaborator samples were shipped as frozen whole blood, as isolated PBMCs, or as DNA extracted from either sample type. From the cysteine up to the phenylalanine, the CDR3 has a length of 16 residues. Only the CDR3 DNA stays, 48 bases, in frame from base 1. CDR1 and CDR2 (LGHDT, YNNKEL) derive from the germline V gene (reference sequence). V loses 7 bases at its end and J loses 3 bases; junction bases beyond the gene matches: 10. This record comes from a study of blood T cell repertoires in COVID-19 (TCRdb year 2020). Background for the entire study: Collaborator samples came from the United States, Italy and Spain and covered acute and convalescent phases of COVID-19. The samples were drawn from the first 160 participants of the ongoing ImmuneRACE study and from over 950 subjects provided by 6 global collaborators. The repertoires were released in a freely available public database meant as a resource for research on the immune response to SARS-CoV-2. HLA class I and class II types, where available, came from metadata supplied by the sample provider rather than from assay-based typing. The prospective study material was composed of cDNA or gDNA derived from T cells, B-cell-depleted T cells, or PBMCs. The dataset comprised deeply sampled blood TCRbeta repertoires from subjects exposed to, actively infected with, or recovered from COVID-19. Sample metadata almost always included a de-identified subject ID, COVID-19 status, age in years and sex. Points the paper makes about the study in general: The quantity of clinical and demographic metadata differed by source and by participant and was supplied without curation.

The chain links TRBV3-1 (or the pseudogene TRBV3-2) with TRBJ2-2, and 8 bases in between align with TRBD2. Sequences were obtained from peripheral blood. The receptor's source is a woman older than 75 with COVID-19, enrolled during active disease. The CDR3 reads as follows: CASTDRGGGDTGELFF. In nucleotide form, the sequence is TGTGCCAGCACCGACCGGGGGGGAGGGGACACCGGGGAGCTGTTTTTT.